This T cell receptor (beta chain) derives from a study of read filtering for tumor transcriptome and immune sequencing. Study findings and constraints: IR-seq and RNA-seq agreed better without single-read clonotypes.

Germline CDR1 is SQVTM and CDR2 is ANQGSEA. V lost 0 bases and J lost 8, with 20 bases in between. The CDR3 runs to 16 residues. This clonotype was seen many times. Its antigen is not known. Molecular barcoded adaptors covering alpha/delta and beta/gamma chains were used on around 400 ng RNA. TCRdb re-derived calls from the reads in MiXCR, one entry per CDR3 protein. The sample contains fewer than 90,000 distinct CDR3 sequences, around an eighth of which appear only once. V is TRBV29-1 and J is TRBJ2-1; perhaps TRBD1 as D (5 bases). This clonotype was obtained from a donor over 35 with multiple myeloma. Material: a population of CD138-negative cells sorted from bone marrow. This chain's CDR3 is CSVEEGEQGGRHEQFF. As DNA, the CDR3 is TGCAGCGTTGAAGAAGGAGAGCAGGGTGGTCGTCATGAGCAGTTCTTC.